The source of this T cell receptor beta chain is a study of response to subunit inactivated influenza vaccine. Regarding the study as a whole: Seasonal influenza vaccination, on each occasion, was suggested by the authors to recruit few new T cells.

CDR1 is SQVTM and CDR2 is ANQGSEA in the germline V gene. This CDR3 is 14 amino acids long. The trim removed 4 bases at V and 0 bases at J, leaving 2 bases unmatched. TCRdb used MiXCR to reprocess the RT-PCR reads, holding one entry per CDR3 protein. The data show hundreds of thousands of distinct CDR3 sequences, 11% seen once. This clonotype was recorded at least ten times. Its cognate antigen is unknown. These same data were also listed under a study on T cells expressing NK-cell markers. This second study notes: The cDNA for TCR beta came from 5'RACE template switching with UMIs. All TCR beta repertoires analysed originated from sorted CD3+CD56+NKG2C+, CD3+CD56+NKG2C- and CD3+CD56-NKG2C+ T cells. Within the sequenced cohort of eight donors, seven exhibited HCMV seropositivity and one was seronegative. The study found dominant NKG2C+ clonotypes at roughly 1.0-8% of CD8+ T cells in over five donors.

This chain connects TRBV29-1 to TRBJ1-5, with 8 bases matching TRBD1. This clonotype was obtained from a man aged 50 to 60 who received an inactivated influenza vaccine. The sample was PBMCs from blood, taken on the day of vaccination. The CDR3 region has the DNA TGCAGCGTTGGGACAGGGAATAGCAATCAGCCCCAGCATTTT. Amino acid sequence: CSVGTGNSNQPQHF.